A single sample gave rise to the 22 T cell receptor beta chains below, sequenced in a study of Tregs in tolerant kidney transplant recipients. The assay was immunoSEQ multiplex PCR, and TCRdb's table has in-frame clones only and misses some. The sample holds fewer than 65,000 clones, 70% to 90% seen once. The specimen comprised Tregs from blood, sampled before the transplant. The origin of the receptors is a human donor who received a combined kidney and bone marrow transplant.

The V and J genes are TRBV6-6 and TRBJ1-2; TRBD1 is a possible D gene (6 bases). The ends were cut back, 4 bases at V and 3 bases at J, with 9 bases in the middle. Per the germline V gene, CDR1 is MNHNY and CDR2 is SVGAGI (reference sequence). This CDR3 has 13 residues. The CDR3 bases are TGTGCCAGCAGTTTGTCAGGGGACTATGGCTACACCTTC. This sequence encodes CASSLSGDYGYTF.

The chain has TRBV10-3 and TRBJ1-1; no reliable D call. CDR1 is ENHRY and CDR2 is SYGVKD in the germline V gene. CDR3 size: 15 residues. The V gene lost 10 bases and the J gene lost 1 base, with 19 bases spanning the gap. The CDR3 DNA sequence: TGTGCCACCGCCCGGGGAGGTACGGGGAACACTGAAGCTTTCTTT. Translated: CATARGGTGNTEAFF.

The count of this clone is one. This rearrangement joins TRBV4-3 to TRBJ2-1; TRBD2 matches 10 bases. Germline assignment: CDR1 LGHNA and CDR2 YSLEER. The J segment lost 10 bases and the V segment lost 3 bases, leaving 12 bases of the junction unmatched. This CDR3 is 16 amino acids long. This chain's CDR3 is CASSHRVGLAGDEQFF. CDR3 DNA sequence: TGCGCCAGCAGCCATCGCGTTGGGCTAGCGGGAGACGAGCAGTTCTTC.

The chain combines TRBV6-1 with TRBJ2-2, with D perhaps TRBD2 (7 bases). Germline V gives CDR1 MNHNS, CDR2 SASEGT. This CDR3 spans 15 amino acids. Trimming shortened V by 5 bases and J by 4 bases, and 14 bases separated the two germline ends. Here the CDR3 DNA reads TGTGCCAGCAGTTTCGGGGGGCGGGGCACCGGGGAGCTGTTTTTT. Translated: CASSFGGRGTGELFF.

The chain couples TRBV10-3 to TRBJ2-2; 16 bases match TRBD2. Germline lookup yields CDR1 ENHRY and CDR2 SYGVKD. Unmatched junction bases numbered 5, after V lost 3 bases and J lost 1 base. The CDR3 consists of 19 residues. The CDR3 sequence: CAISEAGLAGGLNTGELFF. DNA of the CDR3: TGTGCCATCAGTGAAGCGGGACTAGCGGGGGGGCTGAACACCGGGGAGCTGTTTTTT.

The V call is TRBV7-9, the J call TRBJ1-3; TRBD1 matches 10 bases. The CDR3 runs 15 residues. J was trimmed by 3 bases and V by 6 bases; bases with no gene match: 5. CDR1 SEHNR and CDR2 FQNEAQ come from the germline V gene (reference sequence). The CDR3 DNA is TGTGCCAGCAGTCGACAGGGGGCGCGTGGAAACACCATATATTTT. It encodes CASSRQGARGNTIYF.

The genes are TRBV6-5 and TRBJ2-7; D is ambiguous. Germline V gene lookup returns CDR1 MNHEY and CDR2 SVGAGI. V was clipped by 2 bases and J by 6 bases, with 8 bases between them. The CDR3 has 12 residues. The CDR3, as DNA: TGTGCCAGCAGTTACCCCCAGGCCGAGCAGTACTTC. Amino acids: CASSYPQAEQYF.

The chain joins TRBV5-4 to TRBJ2-5, with 9 nucleotides matching TRBD1. Germline V gene sequence: CDR1 SGHNT, CDR2 YYREEE (reference sequence). This CDR3 spans 13 amino acids. With 4 bases clipped from V and 5 bases from J, the junction kept 3 bases outside the gene matches. The CDR3 DNA reads TGTGCCAGCAGCGGGACAGGGAGGGAGACCCAGTACTTC. Its protein is CASSGTGRETQYF.

The chain combines TRBV7-9 with TRBJ2-7; 12 bases are shared with TRBD2. Germline V gives CDR1 SEHNR, CDR2 FQNEAQ (reference sequence). The V gene end was trimmed by 3 bases and the J gene end by 3 bases; junction bases not matched to a gene: 3. The CDR3 covers 15 residues. The CDR3 is CASSLGLAGLYEQYF. CDR3 coding DNA: TGTGCCAGCAGCTTGGGACTAGCGGGTCTCTACGAGCAGTACTTC.

This clone turned up a few times. This chain connects TRBV7-8 to TRBJ2-2; no definite D call. With 6 bases removed from V and 3 bases from J, the gap between germline ends came to 8 bases. The germline V gene encodes CDR1 SGHVS and CDR2 FQNEAQ. The CDR3 consists of 13 residues. CDR3 sequence reads: CASRLGYTGELFF. CDR3 bases: TGTGCCAGCAGGCTCGGTTACACCGGGGAGCTGTTTTTT.

The rearrangement uses TRBV28 and TRBJ2-7; 7 nucleotides align to TRBD2. In germline, CDR1 is MDHEN, CDR2 SYDVKM. The CDR3 has 15 residues. The V segment lost 5 bases and the J segment 4 bases; nucleotides outside the gene matches: 11. CDR3 nucleotides: TGTGCCAGCAGTCCACGTAGCGGGCGGGGTTACGAGCAGTACTTC. Translated, it gives CASSPRSGRGYEQYF.

This chain uses TRBV5-6 with TRBJ1-1; D ambiguous. The germline CDR1 and CDR2 sequences are SGHDT and YYEEEE. The CDR3 has 14 residues. V lost 6 bases to trimming and J lost 0 bases, with 12 bases between them. CDR3 residues: CASTQDQMNTEAFF. In DNA, the CDR3 is TGTGCCAGCACCCAGGACCAGATGAACACTGAAGCTTTCTTT.

This chain uses TRBV2 with TRBJ2-1; a possible D gene is TRBD1 (6 bases). The CDR3 is 14 amino acids. The germline V gene encodes CDR1 SNHLY and CDR2 FYNNEI. Trimming removed 6 bases at V and 9 bases at J, with 18 bases between. CDR3 sequence: CASRPGTSLREQFF. As DNA, the CDR3 is TGTGCCAGCAGGCCCGGGACAAGCTTGCGTGAGCAGTTCTTC. The full variable domain, in which reference TRBV2 and TRBJ2-1 provide the parts outside the CDR3, is EPEVTQTPSHQVTQMGQEVILRCVPISNHLYFYWYRQILGQKVEFLVSFYNNEISEKSEIFDDQFSVERPDGSNFTLKIRSTKLEDSAMYFCASRPGTSLREQFFGPGTRLTVL.

The chain links TRBV6-5 to TRBJ2-7; D is possibly TRBD1 or TRBD2 (6 bases each). CDR1 MNHEY and CDR2 SVGAGI come from the germline V gene. Trimming removed 5 bases at V and 7 bases at J, with 15 bases between. CDR3 size: 13 residues. DNA for the CDR3: TGTGCCAGCAGTGAACGGGGGCGGATGGAGCAGTACTTC. Encoded protein: CASSERGRMEQYF.

J is TRBJ2-1 and V is TRBV6-4; D is unclear. The CDR3 has 16 amino acids. With 0 bases removed from V and 6 bases from J, the gap between germline ends came to 15 bases. Per the germline V gene, CDR1 is MRHNA and CDR2 is SNTAGT. The CDR3 is CASSDSPGRWVNEQFF. The CDR3 DNA follows: TGTGCCAGCAGTGACTCACCAGGTCGATGGGTCAATGAGCAGTTCTTC.

This clone was detected only a few times. The chain couples TRBV10-3 to TRBJ1-2; perhaps TRBD1 as D (5 bases). Trimming removed 6 bases from V and 3 bases from J, with 23 bases in between. The V gene's germline CDR1 is ENHRY and CDR2 SYGVKD. CDR3 size: 17 residues. The CDR3 protein is CAIRGSGGGLGDYGYTF. CDR3 nucleotides: TGTGCCATCAGGGGATCGGGGGGAGGCCTAGGTGACTATGGCTACACCTTC.

J is TRBJ1-2 and V is TRBV7-9, with D unclear. V dropped 5 bases and J dropped 5 bases, with 12 bases sitting between them. The germline gives CDR1 SEHNR, CDR2 FQNEAQ (reference sequence). There are 13 residues in the CDR3. The CDR3 region is CASSVTWGYGYTF. The CDR3 DNA reads TGTGCCAGCAGCGTAACATGGGGATATGGCTACACCTTC.

The V gene is TRBV7-9, the J gene TRBJ2-4, with TRBD2 as a possible D gene (7 bases). CDR1 and CDR2 from the germline V gene are SEHNR and FQNEAQ (reference sequence). The ends were cut back, 4 bases at V and 1 base at J, with 14 bases in the middle. This CDR3 has 16 residues. DNA for the CDR3: TGTGCCAGCAGCTCCACAGGGAGGGGGGCCAAAAACATTCAGTACTTC. Its protein is CASSSTGRGAKNIQYF.

The V gene is TRBV27, the J gene TRBJ2-5, with TRBD1 as a possible D gene (6 bases). Trimming took 4 bases from V and 5 from J, leaving 11 bases between them. Per the germline V gene, CDR1 is MNHEY and CDR2 is SMNVEV (reference sequence). The length of the CDR3 is 13 residues. The CDR3 nucleotides are TGTGCCAGCAGTTCGCAGGGGACGGAGACCCAGTACTTC. It specifies CASSSQGTETQYF.

CDR3 sequence reads: CASRGGSTEAFF. The CDR3 DNA sequence: TGCGCCAGCAGGGGGGGGAGCACTGAAGCTTTCTTT. The chain joins TRBV10-2 to TRBJ1-1; D is possibly TRBD1 (5 bases). This CDR3 contains 12 residues. Trimming removed 6 bases from V and 4 bases from J, with 9 bases in between. The germline V gene has CDR1 WSHSY and CDR2 SAAADI.

This sequence joins TRBV6-5 and TRBJ2-1; the match to TRBD2 covers 11 bases. This CDR3 contains 16 residues. With V trimmed by 0 bases and J by 8 bases, 6 bases remained unmatched. Germline values: CDR1 MNHEY, CDR2 SVGAGI. CDR3 bases: TGTGCCAGCAGTTACTCGAGTCTAGCGGGAGGATATGAGCAGTTCTTC. Its protein product is CASSYSSLAGGYEQFF.

There are a few counts of this clone. The J gene is TRBJ2-7, the V gene TRBV15; 8 nucleotides align to TRBD2. CDR1 and CDR2 (germline): LNHNV, YYDKDF (reference sequence). With V trimmed by 0 bases and J by 2 bases, 3 bases remained unmatched. This CDR3 comprises 15 residues. The CDR3: CATSRDLGLAYEQYF. The CDR3 nucleotides are TGTGCCACCAGCAGAGATCTGGGACTAGCCTACGAGCAGTACTTC.